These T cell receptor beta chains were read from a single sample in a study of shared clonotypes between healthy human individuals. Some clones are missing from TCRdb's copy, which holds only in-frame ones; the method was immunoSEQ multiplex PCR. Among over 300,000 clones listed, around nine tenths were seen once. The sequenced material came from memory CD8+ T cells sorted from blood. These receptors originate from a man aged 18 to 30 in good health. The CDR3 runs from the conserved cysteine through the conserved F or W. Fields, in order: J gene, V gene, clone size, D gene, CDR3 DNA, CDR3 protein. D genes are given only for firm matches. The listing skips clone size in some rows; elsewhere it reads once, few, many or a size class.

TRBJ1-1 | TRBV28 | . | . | TGTGCCAGCAGTCCTGTGGGGAACATGAACACTGAAGCTTTCTTT | CASSPVGNMNTEAFF
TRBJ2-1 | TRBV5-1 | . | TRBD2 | TGCGCCAGCAGCTTGGTGGGGACTAGCGTACTCGGCAATGAGCAGTTCTTC | CASSLVGTSVLGNEQFF
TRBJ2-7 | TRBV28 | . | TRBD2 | TGTGCCAGCAGGCTCTCTAGCGGGGGGAACTACGAGCAGTACTTC | CASRLSSGGNYEQYF
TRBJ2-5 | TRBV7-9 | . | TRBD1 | TGTGCCAGTCCTGTGGGACAGGGAGAGACCCAGTACTTC | CASPVGQGETQYF
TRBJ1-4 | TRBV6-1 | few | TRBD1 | TGTGCCAGCAGCCACGGGACAGTTAATGAAAAACTGTTTTTT | CASSHGTVNEKLFF
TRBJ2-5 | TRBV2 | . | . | TGTGCCAGCAGGACCGGGGGTCAAGAGACCCAGTACTTC | CASRTGGQETQYF
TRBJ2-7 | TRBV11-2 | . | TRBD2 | TGTGCCAGCAGCTGGCTAGCGGGACGAGAGAACGAGCAGTACTTC | CASSWLAGRENEQYF
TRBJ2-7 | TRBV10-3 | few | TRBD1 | TGTGCCATCAGTGGGGGACAGGGGTCCGTCTCCTACGAGCAGTACTTC | CAISGGQGSVSYEQYF
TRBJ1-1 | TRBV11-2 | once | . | TGTGCCAGCAGCCCAATCAAGGGCGAACAGGGACAAACTGAAGCTTTCTTT | CASSPIKGEQGQTEAFF
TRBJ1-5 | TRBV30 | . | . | TGTGCCTGGAACAGCTACAATCAGCCCCAGCATTTT | CAWNSYNQPQHF
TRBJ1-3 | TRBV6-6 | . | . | TGTGCCAGCAGTTACCACAGGGTAGAGAGAAACACCATATATTTT | CASSYHRVERNTIYF
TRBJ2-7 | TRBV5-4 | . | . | TGTGCCAGCAGCTTGGGGGACTCTCGCGAGCAGTACTTC | CASSLGDSREQYF
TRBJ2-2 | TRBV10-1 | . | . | TGCGCCACCGATCTTAACCACAGGGTTAACACCGGGGAGCTGTTTTTT | CATDLNHRVNTGELFF
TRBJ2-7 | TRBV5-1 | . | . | TGCGCCAGCAGCTTGGGGAGAGGGGCCGGGGTCTACGAGCAGTACTTC | CASSLGRGAGVYEQYF
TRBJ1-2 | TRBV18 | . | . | TGTGCCAGCTCACCAGTACCGGGACTTTCGTCTAACTATGGCTACACCTTC | CASSPVPGLSSNYGYTF
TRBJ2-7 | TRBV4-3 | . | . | TGCGCCAGCAGCCAAGGCCTAGGGGCGACCTACGAGCAGTACTTC | CASSQGLGATYEQYF
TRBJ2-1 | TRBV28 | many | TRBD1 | TGTGCCAGCAGTGGGAACAGGGGGCCATCCTACAATGAGCAGTTCTTC | CASSGNRGPSYNEQFF
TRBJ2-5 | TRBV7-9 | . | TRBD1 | TGTGCCAGCAGCTCATTGGGGACAGAGCAAGAGACCCAGTACTTC | CASSSLGTEQETQYF
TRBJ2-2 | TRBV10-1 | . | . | TGCGCCAGCAGTGAGTCGCGCACGCCGAACACCGGGGAGCTGTTTTTT | CASSESRTPNTGELFF
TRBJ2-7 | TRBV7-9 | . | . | TGTGCCAGCAGCCCGCCCACGGCGGGGACCTACGAGCAGTACTTC | CASSPPTAGTYEQYF
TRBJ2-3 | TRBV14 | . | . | TGTGCCAGCAGCCAAATTACAGGGACGACAGATACGCAGTATTTT | CASSQITGTTDTQYF
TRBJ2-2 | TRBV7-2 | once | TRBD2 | TGTGCCAGCAGCTTAGTTGGACTAGCGGGTGGCACCGGGGAGCTGTTTTTT | CASSLVGLAGGTGELFF
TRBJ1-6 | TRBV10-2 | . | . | TGCGCCAGCAGTGAGAGTTCACCCCTCCACTTT | CASSESSPLHF
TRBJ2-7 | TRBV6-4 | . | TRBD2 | TGTGCCAGCAGTGGTACTAGCGGGGGGGTTGAGCAGTACTTC | CASSGTSGGVEQYF
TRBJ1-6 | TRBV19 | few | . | TGTGCCAGTAGCCCCGGCTGGCAGGACTATAATTCACCCCTCCACTTT | CASSPGWQDYNSPLHF
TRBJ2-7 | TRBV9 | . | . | TGTGCCAGCAGCGCGTCGAGCGGTAGGACCTACGAGCAGTACTTC | CASSASSGRTYEQYF
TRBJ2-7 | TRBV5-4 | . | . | TGTGCCAGCAGCTTGTGGCTAGCCGGCAGGGACGAGCAGTACTTC | CASSLWLAGRDEQYF
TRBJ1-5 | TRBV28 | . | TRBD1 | TGTGCCAGCAGTTTTAGAGGGGGCGACAATCAGCCCCAGCATTTT | CASSFRGGDNQPQHF
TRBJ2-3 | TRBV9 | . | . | TGTGCCAGCAGCGTAGGAGGAGGCCCAGATACGCAGTATTTT | CASSVGGGPDTQYF
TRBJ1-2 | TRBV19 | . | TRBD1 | TGTGCCAGTTTACCGGGACAGGGCCTAAGGTATGGCTACACCTTC | CASLPGQGLRYGYTF
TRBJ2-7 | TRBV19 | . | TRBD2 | TGTGCCAGTACTAAGACTAGCGGAGAAACCTACGAGCAGTACTTC | CASTKTSGETYEQYF
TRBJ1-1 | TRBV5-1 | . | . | TGCGCCAGCAGCCCTGACTGGAGCACTGAAGCTTTCTTT | CASSPDWSTEAFF
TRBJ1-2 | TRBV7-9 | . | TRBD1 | TGTGCCAGCACCTCCGGGGCAGGGGGTAAGCGCCTGGGCTACACCTTC | CASTSGAGGKRLGYTF
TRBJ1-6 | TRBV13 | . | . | TGTGCCAGCAGCTTATCTATGAACTCCTATAATTCACCCCTCCACTTT | CASSLSMNSYNSPLHF
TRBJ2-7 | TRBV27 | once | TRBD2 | TGTGCCAGCAGGGGACCTGCTAGCGGGAGCTACGAGCAGTACTTC | CASRGPASGSYEQYF
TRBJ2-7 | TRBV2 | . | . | TGTGCCATCCCCTGGGGAGGCGAGCAGTACTTC | CAIPWGGEQYF
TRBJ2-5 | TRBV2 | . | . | TGTGCCAGCAGTGGCCCATGGGAGACCCAGTACTTC | CASSGPWETQYF
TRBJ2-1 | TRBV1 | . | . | TGCACCAGCAGCCTTCTCCTAACGGGGGCGAGCTCCTACAATGAGCAGTTCTTC | CTSSLLLTGASSYNEQFF
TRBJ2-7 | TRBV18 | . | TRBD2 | TGTGCCAGCTCACCATCTGGGACTACCACCTACGAGCAGTACTTC | CASSPSGTTTYEQYF
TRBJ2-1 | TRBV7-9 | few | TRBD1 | TGTGCCAGCAGTCCGAGGGACAGGGAGTACAATGAGCAGTTCTTC | CASSPRDREYNEQFF
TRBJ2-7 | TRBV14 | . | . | TGTGCCAGCAGCCAAGAGGGAACCGTTCGTACAACCTACGAGCAGTACTTC | CASSQEGTVRTTYEQYF
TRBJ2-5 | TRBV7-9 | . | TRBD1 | TGTGCCAGCAGCTCCCCGGACAGGGCGCGGGAGACCCAGTACTTC | CASSSPDRARETQYF
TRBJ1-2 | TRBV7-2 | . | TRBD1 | TGTGCCAGCACCTACGGGACAGGGTTTCGGGGCTACACCTTC | CASTYGTGFRGYTF
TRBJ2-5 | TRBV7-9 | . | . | TGTGCCAGCAGCCCGGTGTGGGGGGCAGAGACCCAGTACTTC | CASSPVWGAETQYF
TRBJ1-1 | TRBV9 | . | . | TGTGCCAGCTCCTCCGGGGGCGGCACTGAAGCTTTCTTT | CASSSGGGTEAFF
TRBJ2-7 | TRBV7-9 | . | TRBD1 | TGTGCCAGCAGCTTAGCCGGGACAGGGGGCTCCGAGCAGTACTTC | CASSLAGTGGSEQYF
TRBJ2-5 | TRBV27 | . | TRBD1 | TGTGCCAGCAGTCCCCAGACAGGGGTGGGGGAGACCCAGTACTTC | CASSPQTGVGETQYF
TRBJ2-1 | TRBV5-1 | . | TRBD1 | TGCGCCAGCAGCTACCGACAGGGGTTTGAGCAGTTCTTC | CASSYRQGFEQFF
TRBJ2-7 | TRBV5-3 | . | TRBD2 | TGTGCCAGAAGCCGCTACCCGAGACTAGCGGGGGCCCCGTTCCTCTACGAGCAGTACTTC | CARSRYPRLAGAPFLYEQYF
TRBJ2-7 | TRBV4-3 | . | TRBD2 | TGCGCCAGCAGCCAAGAACTCCTAGCGGGACCCTACGAGCAGTACTTC | CASSQELLAGPYEQYF
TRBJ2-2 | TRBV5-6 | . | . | TGTGCCAGCAGCCAGGCAGCCGGGGAGCTGTTTTTT | CASSQAAGELFF
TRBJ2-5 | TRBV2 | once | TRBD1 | TGTGCCAGCAGCAGATCCGGGACAGGGGGCCAAGAGACCCAGTACTTC | CASSRSGTGGQETQYF
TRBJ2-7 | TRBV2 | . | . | TGTGCCAGCAGACAGGGTGGGTCCTTGTTCCACGAGCAGTACTTC | CASRQGGSLFHEQYF